These 20 T cell receptor beta chains share one sample of origin, sequenced in a study of T cells after yellow fever vaccination. TCRdb reprocessed the 5' RACE reads via MiXCR and lists one record per CDR3 protein. The sample comprises around 310,000 distinct CDR3 sequences, almost 4% of which are singletons, and 20% to 25% rests with the top ten. Sequenced here: PBMCs, sampled 5 days after the yellow fever booster vaccination. The receptors originated from a man aged 18 to 35 who received the YFV17D yellow fever vaccine.

This clonotype was found many times. V is TRBV12-3 or TRBV12-4 and J is TRBJ1-3; 7 nucleotides align to TRBD1. V shed 5 bases, J shed 7 bases, and the junction held 17 bases outside the gene matches. The CDR3 extends over 17 amino acids. CDR3 DNA sequence: TGTGCCAGCAGTAACCGACAGGGAGGGATCTTCGGGAACACCATATATTTT. This sequence encodes CASSNRQGGIFGNTIYF.

The chain joins TRBV7-9 to TRBJ1-1; 8 bases are shared with TRBD1. CDR1 is SEHNR, CDR2 FQNEAQ, per germline (reference sequence). Trimming removed 4 bases from V and 4 bases from J; junction bases left unmatched: 5. This CDR3 region has 14 residues. The CDR3, as DNA: TGTGCCAGCAGCTCCAGGGGGCTGGTCACTGAAGCTTTCTTT. Translation: CASSSRGLVTEAFF.

This clonotype has just a few counts. CDR3 in amino acids: CASSQDRTGQETQYF. In DNA form, the CDR3 reads TGTGCCAGCTCACAGGACAGGACGGGACAAGAGACCCAGTACTTC. This chain joins TRBV18 and TRBJ2-5, with 7 bases matching TRBD1. This CDR3 is 15 amino acids long. V lost 4 bases to trimming and J lost 2 bases; unmatched junction nucleotides: 7. The germline CDR1 and CDR2 sequences are KGHSH and LQKENI.

This clonotype showed up just once. J is TRBJ1-2 and V is TRBV5-4; no clear D. V lost 0 bases to trimming and J lost 4 bases, with 7 bases between them. The CDR3 covers 13 residues. Per the germline V gene, CDR1 is SGHNT and CDR2 is YYREEE (reference sequence). The CDR3: CASSLDASYGYTF. In DNA form, the CDR3 reads TGTGCCAGCAGCTTGGATGCGTCCTATGGCTACACCTTC.

This clonotype was detected ten times or more. The rearrangement uses TRBV5-1 and TRBJ2-3; 9 bases are a match to TRBD2. The CDR3 length is 16 residues. Germline CDR1 is SGHRS and CDR2 is YFSETQ. The J segment lost 2 bases and the V segment lost 4 bases, leaving 8 bases of the junction unmatched. The DNA for the CDR3 is TGCGCCAGCAGCGACCGAAGCGGGGGGCCCACAGATACGCAGTATTTT. Residues: CASSDRSGGPTDTQYF.

This clonotype was detected only a few times. The rearrangement links TRBV6-6 to TRBJ2-3; tentatively, D is TRBD2 (5 bases). CDR3 size: 18 residues. With 2 bases removed from V and 0 bases from J, the gap between germline ends came to 18 bases. Germline assignment: CDR1 MNHNY and CDR2 SVGAGI (reference sequence). CDR3 region: CASSYPLMRAASTDTQYF. CDR3 in DNA: TGTGCCAGCAGTTACCCCCTCATGAGGGCAGCTAGCACAGATACGCAGTATTTT.

This clonotype was counted many times. The chain is built from TRBV12-3 or TRBV12-4 and TRBJ2-5; TRBD2 agrees at 8 bases. With 6 bases clipped from V and 1 base from J, the junction kept 4 bases outside the gene matches. This CDR3 comprises 14 residues. CDR3 amino acids: CASRIRGGQETQYF. DNA of the CDR3: TGTGCCAGCAGAATCCGGGGGGGCCAAGAGACCCAGTACTTC.

With respect to this clonotype: Compared with germline, one end of the junction differs, possibly owing to a read error. V gene TRBV4-2 combines with J gene TRBJ2-1; 8 positions match TRBD2. Germline loops: CDR1 LGHNA, CDR2 YNFKEQ. The CDR3 is made up of 15 amino acids. CDR3 coding DNA: TGTGCCAGCAGCCCCCCTAGCGGGTCCTGCAATGAGCAGTTCTTC. This codes for CASSPPSGSCNEQFF.

This clonotype was found many times. The chain carries TRBV5-1 and TRBJ2-7, with 10 bases fitting TRBD1. The CDR3 runs to 15 residues. V trimming: 0 bases; J trimming: 4 bases; junction bases outside the gene matches: 4. Germline-derived CDR1 and CDR2 are SGHRS and YFSETQ. Written as DNA, the CDR3 is TGCGCCAGCAGCTTGGGGACAGGGGGTCGGTACGAGCAGTACTTC. Translated, it gives CASSLGTGGRYEQYF.

There are a few counts of this clonotype. The chain is built from TRBV27 and TRBJ2-7; TRBD1 matches at 8 bases. With 5 bases clipped from V and 2 bases from J, the junction kept 8 bases outside the gene matches. Germline values: CDR1 MNHEY, CDR2 SMNVEV (reference sequence). The CDR3 runs to 15 residues. CDR3 protein: CASSLGQGGTYEQYF. The CDR3 coding sequence is TGTGCCAGCAGTCTCGGACAGGGTGGGACCTACGAGCAGTACTTC.

This clonotype was counted a few times. The V gene is TRBV5-1, the J gene TRBJ1-3; TRBD1 matches 7 bases. The V and J ends lost 4 bases and 0 bases, in that order; junction bases with no gene match: 10. CDR3 length equals 17 residues. The germline V gene encodes CDR1 SGHRS and CDR2 YFSETQ. The CDR3 sequence is CASSPGTVESSGNTIYF. For the CDR3, the DNA is TGCGCCAGCAGCCCGGGGACAGTTGAGAGCTCTGGAAACACCATATATTTT.

This clonotype was found many times. An end of the junction does not agree with germline; a read error may underlie this. The V and J genes are TRBV11-2 and TRBJ2-1, with 9 bases identical to TRBD1. The germline CDR1 and CDR2 sequences are SGHAT and FQNNGV. The CDR3 is made up of 15 amino acids. CDR3 sequence: CASSLDRGTYNEQFF. CDR3 nucleotides: TGTGCCAGCAGCCTAGACAGGGGGACTTACAATGAGCAGTTCTTC. The whole variable domain, remainder taken from reference TRBV11-2 and TRBJ2-1, is EAGVAQSPRYKIIEKRQSVAFWCNPISGHATLYWYQQILGQGPKLLIQFQNNGVVDDSQLPKDRFSAERLKGVDSTLKIQPAKLEDSAVYLCASSLDRGTYNEQFFGPGTRLTVL.

This clonotype has ten or more counts. V and J are TRBV6-2 or TRBV6-3 and TRBJ1-2, with 7 nucleotides matching TRBD1. Germline V gene sequence: CDR1 MNHEY, CDR2 SVGEGT. V shed 7 bases and J 6 bases; nucleotides not matched to a gene: 8. The CDR3 is made up of 13 amino acids. CDR3 nucleotide sequence: TGTGCCAGCACCTCACAGGGGACGGATGGCTACACCTTC. Protein: CASTSQGTDGYTF.

The chain has TRBV30 and TRBJ1-2; TRBD1 matches at 7 bases. This CDR3 comprises 15 residues. Per germline, CDR1 GTSNPN and CDR2 SVGIG (reference sequence). Trimming removed 3 bases from V and 3 bases from J; junction bases left unmatched: 10. CDR3 residues: CAWRGRGRADYGYTF. Here the CDR3 DNA reads TGTGCCTGGAGGGGGAGGGGGCGCGCGGACTATGGCTACACCTTC.

About this clonotype itself: At one end the junction does not follow the germline gene, possibly because of a read error. The gene calls are TRBV7-7 and TRBJ2-2; 8 bases match TRBD1. This CDR3 contains 19 residues. CDR1 SSHAT and CDR2 FNYEAQ come from the germline V gene (reference sequence). The CDR3 spells CASSFLPPTGTGNTGELFF. Here the CDR3 DNA reads TGTGCTAGCAGCTTTCTTCCACCGACCGGGACAGGGAACACCGGGGAGCTGTTTTTT. Complete variable domain (other parts from reference TRBV7-7 and TRBJ2-2): GAGVSQSPRYKVTKRGQDVTLRCDPISSHATLYWYQQALGQGPEFLTYFNYEAQPDKSGLPSDRFSAERPEGSISTLTIQRTEQRDSAMYRCASSFLPPTGTGNTGELFFGEGSRLTVL.

V gene TRBV4-1 combines with J gene TRBJ1-5; D is undetermined. Germline-derived CDR1 and CDR2 are MGHRA and YSYEKL. Between the trimmed V and J ends, which lost 1 base and 5 bases, there was a span of 12 bases. The CDR3 loop spans 15 amino acids. The CDR3: CASSQGSTAYQPQHF. The CDR3, as DNA: TGCGCCAGCAGCCAAGGTTCTACCGCTTATCAGCCCCAGCATTTT.

As DNA, the CDR3 is TGCAGTGCTGGATCTAGCGGCCTCCAAGAGACCCAGTACTTC. It translates to CSAGSSGLQETQYF. The rearrangement joins TRBV20-1 to TRBJ2-5; 7 bases match TRBD2. Per the germline V gene, CDR1 is DFQATT and CDR2 is SNEGSKA (reference sequence). The CDR3 is 14 amino acids. V gave up 5 bases and J gave up 1 base; unmatched junction bases: 7.

The table lists this clonotype with many counts. The rearrangement uses TRBV7-9 and TRBJ1-2; no clear D. Germline V gene lookup returns CDR1 SEHNR and CDR2 FQNEAQ (reference sequence). V was cut by 5 bases and J by 8 bases, with 15 bases left in between. CDR3 length equals 13 residues. The DNA for the CDR3 is TGTGCCAGCAGCCAGTGGGCAGTCCAGGGCTACACCTTC. Encoded protein: CASSQWAVQGYTF.

This clonotype was found many times. CDR3 sequence: CASSPLATAAPDSTF. Written as DNA, the CDR3 is TGTGCCAGCAGCCCCCTAGCCACAGCGGCCCCAGACTCCACCTTC. The genes are TRBV5-4 and TRBJ1-2; D ambiguous. CDR3 length: 15 amino acids. Germline assignment: CDR1 SGHNT and CDR2 YYREEE (reference sequence). V was trimmed by 4 bases and J by 13 bases, leaving 26 bases between them.

The V call is TRBV6-2 or TRBV6-3, the J call TRBJ1-2; D might be TRBD1 (6 bases). The germline V gene encodes CDR1 MNHEY and CDR2 SVGEGT. With 7 bases removed from V and 5 bases from J, the gap between germline ends came to 11 bases. CDR3 length equals 12 residues. CDR3 bases: TGTGCCAGCATCCCGGGACAATATGGCTACACCTTC. Amino acid sequence: CASIPGQYGYTF.